This T cell receptor (beta chain) was documented in a study of blood T cell repertoires in COVID-19. In the study overall: Samples taken during acute and convalescent COVID-19 were collected in the United States, Italy and Spain. PBMCs, B-cell-depleted T cells, or T cells provided the cDNA or gDNA that made up the material.

In the authors' methods: Quantification of nucleated cells was approximated via reference gene primer amplification. Here immunoSEQ multiplex PCR was the method, and the copy in TCRdb shows in-frame clones only, minus some. V and J calls and clone size come straight from that table; D and trimming were deduced from the DNA. The sample includes about 290,000 clones, over 80% seen only once; the top ten take around 4%. The origin of this receptor is a woman in her forties or fifties with active or convalescent COVID-19. Sequencing was carried out using peripheral blood.

CDR3 sequence reads: CASSLDAGGRTEAFF. The DNA of the CDR3 is TGTGCCAGCAGCTTGGACGCCGGGGGGCGGACTGAAGCTTTCTTT. The chain links TRBV11-2 to TRBJ1-1; possible D gene TRBD1, 6 bases. This CDR3 region has 15 residues. Germline V gives CDR1 SGHAT, CDR2 FQNNGV. Trimming took 3 bases from V and 5 from J, leaving 16 bases between them.